Shown below are 10 T cell receptor beta chains from a single sample sequenced in a study of blood T cell repertoires in COVID-19. Assay used: immunoSEQ multiplex PCR; TCRdb lists only in-frame clones, some missing. The data contain 63,000 or so clones, about 90% of them singletons. Sequencing input: peripheral blood. The receptor set was obtained from a man between 60 and 75 years old with acute or convalescent COVID-19.

The J gene is TRBJ1-6, the V gene TRBV25-1; 7 bases line up with TRBD1. J lost 13 bases, V lost 5 bases, and 14 bases had no gene match. The CDR3 runs 15 residues. The V gene's germline CDR1 is MGHDK and CDR2 SYGVNS. The CDR3: CASSPVIDGQAPLHF. The CDR3 DNA sequence: TGTGCCAGCAGTCCAGTGATAGACGGACAGGCGCCCCTCCACTTT. The entire variable domain, with the rest obtained from reference TRBV25-1 and TRBJ1-6, is as follows: EADIYQTPRYLVIGTGKKITLECSQTMGHDKMYWYQQDPGMELHLIHYSYGVNSTEKGDLSSESTVSRIRTEHFPLTLESARPSHTSQYLCASSPVIDGQAPLHFGNGTRLTVT.

This clone was found once. The chain employs TRBV7-2 and TRBJ1-2; D is unclear. This CDR3 comprises 11 residues. V was trimmed by 3 bases and J by 6 bases, leaving 5 bases between them. CDR1 and CDR2 from the germline V gene are SGHTA and FQGNSA. DNA of the CDR3: TGTGCCAGCAGCTTCACAGATGGCTACACCTTC. It specifies CASSFTDGYTF.

The V gene is TRBV5-6, the J gene TRBJ1-4, with 7 bases matching TRBD1. Germline V CDR1 and CDR2: SGHDT, YYEEEE. This CDR3 is built from 15 residues. V was clipped by 1 base and J by 6 bases; unmatched bases: 6. For the CDR3, the DNA is TGTGCCAGCAGCTTGCTAGGGACAGTTGATGAAAAACTGTTTTTT. Translating gives CASSLLGTVDEKLFF.

The chain is built from TRBV6-5 and TRBJ1-3; D is ambiguous. The CDR3 totals 12 residues. Germline CDR1 reads MNHEY; CDR2 reads SVGAGI. With 10 bases removed from V and 2 bases from J, the gap between germline ends came to 9 bases. CDR3 bases: TGTGCCACCGAGTCGACTGGAAACACCATATATTTT. This encodes CATESTGNTIYF.

The chain couples TRBV5-1 to TRBJ2-1; maybe TRBD1 (5 bases). Per germline, CDR1 SGHRS and CDR2 YFSETQ. V was trimmed by 4 bases and J by 0 bases, leaving 14 bases between them. The CDR3 is made up of 16 amino acids. The CDR3 is CASSSPEQGSYNEQFF. The CDR3 nucleotides read TGCGCCAGCAGCAGCCCCGAGCAGGGCTCCTACAATGAGCAGTTCTTC.

The rearrangement joins TRBV9 to TRBJ1-1; 10 bases fit TRBD1. Germline V CDR1 and CDR2: SGDLS, YYNGEE. V lost 4 bases, J lost 4 bases, and 7 bases stayed unmatched. This CDR3 is 15 amino acids long. CDR3: CASSPWTGGRTEAFF. CDR3 coding DNA: TGTGCCAGCAGCCCATGGACAGGGGGACGCACTGAAGCTTTCTTT. The full variable domain, with the rest looked up from reference TRBV9 and TRBJ1-1, is DSGVTQTPKHLITATGQRVTLRCSPRSGDLSVYWYQQSLDQGLQFLIQYYNGEERAKGNILERFSAQQFPDLHSELNLSSLELGDSALYFCASSPWTGGRTEAFFGQGTRLTVV.

The chain uses TRBV24-1 and TRBJ2-7; the D gene is possibly TRBD2 (6 bases). V dropped 2 bases and J dropped 0 bases, with 10 bases sitting between them. The CDR3 is 15 residues long. Germline V lookup: CDR1 KGHDR, CDR2 SFDVKD. CDR3 region: CATSDSGGNSYEQYF. The CDR3 region has the DNA TGTGCCACCAGTGATTCTGGGGGGAACTCCTACGAGCAGTACTTC.

The chain combines TRBV2 with TRBJ1-5; D possibly corresponds to TRBD1 (5 bases). The V and J ends lost 8 bases and 1 base respectively, with 12 bases between them. The germline gives CDR1 SNHLY, CDR2 FYNNEI. The CDR3 is made up of 14 amino acids. The CDR3 DNA reads as TGTGCCAGCCATCAGGGTACCAGCAATCAGCCCCAGCATTTT. Translated: CASHQGTSNQPQHF. Full variable domain (rest looked up from reference TRBV2 and TRBJ1-5): EPEVTQTPSHQVTQMGQEVILRCVPISNHLYFYWYRQILGQKVEFLVSFYNNEISEKSEIFDDQFSVERPDGSNFTLKIRSTKLEDSAMYFCASHQGTSNQPQHFGDGTRLSIL.

This clone occurred once. The chain employs TRBV27 and TRBJ1-4; 8 bases agree with TRBD1. V shed 8 bases, J shed 7 bases, and the junction held 9 bases outside the gene matches. Germline CDR1 reads MNHEY; CDR2 reads SMNVEV (reference sequence). This CDR3 is 14 amino acids long. CDR3 sequence: CASQYRTGFEKLFF. The CDR3 region has the DNA TGTGCCAGCCAATACAGGACAGGGTTTGAAAAACTGTTTTTT.

V and J are TRBV2 and TRBJ1-1; possibly TRBD1 for D (5 bases). Germline lookup yields CDR1 SNHLY and CDR2 FYNNEI. V gave up 1 base and J gave up 2 bases, with 11 bases separating them. The CDR3 has 15 amino acids. Here the CDR3 DNA reads TGTGCCAGCAGTGAAGGTAGGAGGGGAAACACTGAAGCTTTCTTT. Translating it yields CASSEGRRGNTEAFF.